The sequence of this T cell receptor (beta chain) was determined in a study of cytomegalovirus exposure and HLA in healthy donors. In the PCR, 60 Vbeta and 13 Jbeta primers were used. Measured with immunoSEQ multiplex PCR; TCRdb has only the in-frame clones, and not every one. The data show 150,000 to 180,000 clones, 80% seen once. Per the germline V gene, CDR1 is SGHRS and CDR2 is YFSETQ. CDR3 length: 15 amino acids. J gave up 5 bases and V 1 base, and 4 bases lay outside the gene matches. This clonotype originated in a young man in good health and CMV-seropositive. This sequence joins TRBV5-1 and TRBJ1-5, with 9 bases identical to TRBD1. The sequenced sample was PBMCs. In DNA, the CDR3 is TGCGCCAGCAGCTTGTCGGGACAGGGAGATCAGCCCCAGCATTTT. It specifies CASSLSGQGDQPQHF.